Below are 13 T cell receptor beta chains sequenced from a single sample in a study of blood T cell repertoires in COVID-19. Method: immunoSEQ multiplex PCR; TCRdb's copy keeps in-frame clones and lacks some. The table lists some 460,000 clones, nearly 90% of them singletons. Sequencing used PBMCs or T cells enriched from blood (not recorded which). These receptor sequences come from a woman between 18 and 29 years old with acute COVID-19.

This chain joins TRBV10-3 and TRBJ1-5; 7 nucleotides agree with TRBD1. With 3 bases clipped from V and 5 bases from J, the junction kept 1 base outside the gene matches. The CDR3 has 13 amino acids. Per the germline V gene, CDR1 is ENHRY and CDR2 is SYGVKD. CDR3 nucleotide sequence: TGTGCCATCAGTGAAGGGGGCCATCAGCCCCAGCATTTT. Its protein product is CAISEGGHQPQHF.

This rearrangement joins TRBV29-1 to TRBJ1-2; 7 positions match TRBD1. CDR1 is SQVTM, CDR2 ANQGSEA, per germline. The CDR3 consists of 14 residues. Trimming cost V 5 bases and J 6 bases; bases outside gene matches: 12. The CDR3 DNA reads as TGCAGCGTTAAGAATGGGCAGGGGGTTAATGGCTACACCTTC. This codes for CSVKNGQGVNGYTF.

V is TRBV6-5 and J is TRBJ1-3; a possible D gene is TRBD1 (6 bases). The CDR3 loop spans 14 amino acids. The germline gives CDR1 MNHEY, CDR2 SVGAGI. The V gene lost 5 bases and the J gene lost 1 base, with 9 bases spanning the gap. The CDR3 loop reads CASSTQGSGNTIYF. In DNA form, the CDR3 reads TGTGCCAGCAGTACCCAGGGGTCTGGAAACACCATATATTTT.

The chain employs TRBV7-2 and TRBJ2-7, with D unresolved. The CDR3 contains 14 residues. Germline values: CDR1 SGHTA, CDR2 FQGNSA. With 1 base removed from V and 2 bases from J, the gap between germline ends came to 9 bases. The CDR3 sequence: CASSLDGRTYEQYF. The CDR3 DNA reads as TGTGCCAGCAGCTTAGATGGCAGGACCTACGAGCAGTACTTC. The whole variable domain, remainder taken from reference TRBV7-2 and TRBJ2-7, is GAGVSQSPSNKVTEKGKDVELRCDPISGHTALYWYRQSLGQGLEFLIYFQGNSAPDKSGLPSDRFSAERTGGSVSTLTIQRTQQEDSAVYLCASSLDGRTYEQYFGPGTRLTVT.

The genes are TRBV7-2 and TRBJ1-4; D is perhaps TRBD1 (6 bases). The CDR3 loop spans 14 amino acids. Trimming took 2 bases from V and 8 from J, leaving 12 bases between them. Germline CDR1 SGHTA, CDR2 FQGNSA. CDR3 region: CASSLSGAREKLFF. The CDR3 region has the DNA TGTGCCAGCAGCTTATCAGGGGCGCGAGAAAAACTGTTTTTT.

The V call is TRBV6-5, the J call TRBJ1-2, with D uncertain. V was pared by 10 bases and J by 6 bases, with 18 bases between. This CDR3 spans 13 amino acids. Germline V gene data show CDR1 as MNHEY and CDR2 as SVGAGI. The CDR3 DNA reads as TGTGCCACCAAGTACAGTCTAGCGGATGGCTACACCTTC. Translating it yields CATKYSLADGYTF.

This CDR3 reads CASSKIHPPAYEQYF. CDR3 DNA sequence: TGTGCCAGCAGCAAAATCCATCCCCCGGCCTACGAGCAGTACTTC. The rearrangement links TRBV21-1 to TRBJ2-7; the D call TRBD2 from the table was never checked on the DNA. TRBV21-1 is listed as a pseudogene. This CDR3 spans 15 amino acids.

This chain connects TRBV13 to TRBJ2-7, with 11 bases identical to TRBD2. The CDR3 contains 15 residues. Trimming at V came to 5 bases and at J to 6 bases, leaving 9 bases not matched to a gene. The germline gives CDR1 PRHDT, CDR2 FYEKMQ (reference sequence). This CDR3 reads CASSLFGTSGTEQYF. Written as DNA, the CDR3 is TGTGCCAGCAGCCTATTTGGGACTAGCGGAACCGAGCAGTACTTC.

The CDR3 DNA follows: TGTGCCAGTAGTAAGGACCGGGACAGCTCTGGAAACACCATATATTTT. Its translation: CASSKDRDSSGNTIYF. V and J are TRBV19 and TRBJ1-3; 7 nucleotides align to TRBD1. Germline V gives CDR1 LNHDA, CDR2 SQIVND (reference sequence). The CDR3 consists of 16 residues. Unmatched junction bases numbered 6, after V lost 4 bases and J lost 0 bases. Looking up the rest from reference TRBV19 and TRBJ1-3 gives the full variable domain: DGGITQSPKYLFRKEGQNVTLSCEQNLNHDAMYWYRQDPGQGLRLIYYSQIVNDFQKGDIAEGYSVSREKKESFPLTVTSAQKNPTAFYLCASSKDRDSSGNTIYFGEGSWLTVV.

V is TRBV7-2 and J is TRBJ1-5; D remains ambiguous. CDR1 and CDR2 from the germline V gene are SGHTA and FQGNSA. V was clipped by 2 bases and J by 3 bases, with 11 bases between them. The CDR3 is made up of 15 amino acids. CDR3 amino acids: CASSLKSVNNQPQHF. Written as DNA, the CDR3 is TGTGCCAGCAGCTTAAAATCGGTTAACAATCAGCCCCAGCATTTT.

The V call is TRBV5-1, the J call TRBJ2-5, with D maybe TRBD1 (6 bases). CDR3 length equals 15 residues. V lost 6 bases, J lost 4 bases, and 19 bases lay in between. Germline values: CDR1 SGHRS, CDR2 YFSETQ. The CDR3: CASNPPGVGGETQYF. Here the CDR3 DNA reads TGCGCCAGCAATCCCCCAGGAGTAGGGGGAGAGACCCAGTACTTC.

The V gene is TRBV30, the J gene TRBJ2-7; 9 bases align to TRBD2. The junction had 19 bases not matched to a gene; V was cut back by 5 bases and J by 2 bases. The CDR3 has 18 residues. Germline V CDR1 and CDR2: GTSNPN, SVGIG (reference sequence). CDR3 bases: TGTGCCTGGCTTAGCGGGAGTAGACCGGAGCCGTCACCCTACGAGCAGTACTTC. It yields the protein CAWLSGSRPEPSPYEQYF.

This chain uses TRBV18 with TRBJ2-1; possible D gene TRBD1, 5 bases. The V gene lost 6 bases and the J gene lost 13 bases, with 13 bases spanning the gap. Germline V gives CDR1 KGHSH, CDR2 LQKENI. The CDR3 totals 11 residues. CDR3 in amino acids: CASSQQALQFF. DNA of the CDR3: TGTGCCAGCTCCCAACAGGCCCTACAGTTCTTC. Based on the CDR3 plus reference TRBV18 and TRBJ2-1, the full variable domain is NAGVMQNPRHLVRRRGQEARLRCSPMKGHSHVYWYRQLPEEGLKFMVYLQKENIIDESGMPKERFSAEFPKEGPSILRIQQVVRGDSAAYFCASSQQALQFFGPGTRLTVL.